Each of the 17 T cell receptor beta chains below was sequenced from the same sample in a study of vaccination and CD4 T cells after COVID-19 (dated by TCRdb to about 2022). Their target antigens are unknown. Taken with the paper, the label for treatment or condition translates to: approximately 9-day PBMC culture with coronavirus spike peptide pools or control peptides (ViraFEST assay). The method behind the library was PCR. Sequenced on an Illumina iSeq 100. DNA from cultured CD4+ T cells was subjected to TCR sequencing with the Oncomine TCR Beta short-read assay at the Johns Hopkins FTIC core. The raw public reads went through TCRdb reprocessing: fastp at Q25, MiXCR clone calling, in-frame beta chains kept. When rows share a CDR3 protein, they turn into one entry using the most common DNA and genes. Recorded for this sample are about 20,000 distinct CDR3 sequences; approximately 45% of them occurred a single time. The top ten clonotypes cover more than 4% of the sample.

The starting material was CD4+ T cells from blood, cultured in vitro, obtained before SARS-CoV-2 vaccination. These receptors all come from a human donor who had recovered from COVID-19.

CDR3: CSARDPGRGRGEAFF. The CDR3 bases are TGCAGTGCTAGAGATCCAGGCAGGGGGCGAGGTGAAGCTTTCTTT. The genes are TRBV20-1 and TRBJ1-1, with 8 positions matching TRBD1. CDR3 length equals 15 residues. J gave up 7 bases and V 0 bases, and 10 bases lay outside the gene matches. Germline CDR1 reads DFQATT; CDR2 reads SNEGSKA (reference sequence).

The V gene is TRBV5-4, the J gene TRBJ1-1, with D hard to call. The CDR3 runs 13 residues. CDR1 is SGHNT and CDR2 is YYREEE in the germline V gene (reference sequence). The V and J ends lost 4 bases and 8 bases respectively, with 15 bases between them. The CDR3 nucleotides read TGTGCCAGCAGCAGAGGACGGAACGCCGAAGCTTTCTTT. It specifies CASSRGRNAEAFF.

The chain combines TRBV10-3 with TRBJ1-5, with D uncertain. V lost 2 bases to trimming and J lost 2 bases, with 1 base between them. The CDR3 runs 12 residues. Germline-derived CDR1 and CDR2 are ENHRY and SYGVKD. In DNA form, the CDR3 reads TGTGCCATCAGTGAGGGCAATCAGCCCCAGCATTTT. Protein: CAISEGNQPQHF.

V and J are TRBV7-7 and TRBJ2-2; a possible D gene is TRBD1 (5 bases). The V gene lost 4 bases and the J gene lost 4 bases, with 7 bases spanning the gap. The CDR3 is 13 amino acids. The V gene's germline CDR1 is SSHAT and CDR2 FNYEAQ (reference sequence). The CDR3: CASSSQGTGELFF. The CDR3 DNA sequence: TGTGCCAGCAGCTCCCAGGGCACCGGGGAGCTGTTTTTT. Full variable domain (missing parts from reference TRBV7-7 and TRBJ2-2): GAGVSQSPRYKVTKRGQDVTLRCDPISSHATLYWYQQALGQGPEFLTYFNYEAQPDKSGLPSDRFSAERPEGSISTLTIQRTEQRDSAMYRCASSSQGTGELFFGEGSRLTVL.

The chain combines TRBV12-3 or TRBV12-4 with TRBJ1-2, with 11 bases matching TRBD1. The trim removed 2 bases at V and 8 bases at J, leaving 4 bases unmatched. This CDR3 has 14 residues. DNA of the CDR3: TGTGCCAGCAGTTTAAGGACAGGGGGCTTCGGCTACACCTTC. Residues: CASSLRTGGFGYTF.

This clonotype was observed a few times. The chain joins TRBV28 to TRBJ1-2; D ambiguous. Trimming removed 8 bases from V and 4 bases from J, with 8 bases in between. Germline CDR1 is MDHEN and CDR2 is SYDVKM. This CDR3 region has 11 residues. The DNA of the CDR3 is TGTGCCAGCGCCGGATCCTATGGCTACACCTTC. Its translation is CASAGSYGYTF.

The V gene is TRBV28, the J gene TRBJ1-4; D is perhaps TRBD1 (6 bases). Trimming shortened V by 3 bases and J by 10 bases, and 15 bases separated the two germline ends. The CDR3 spans 14 residues. CDR1 is MDHEN and CDR2 is SYDVKM in the germline V gene. CDR3 protein: CASSLVGGQGKLFF. In DNA form, the CDR3 reads TGTGCCAGCAGTTTGGTGGGGGGCCAAGGAAAACTGTTTTTT.

The chain employs TRBV6-1 and TRBJ2-5, with D tentatively TRBD1 (5 bases). From germline, CDR1 is MNHNS and CDR2 SASEGT. V was trimmed by 7 bases and J by 1 base, leaving 10 bases between them. CDR3 length equals 13 residues. This CDR3 reads CASMTVFQETQYF. DNA for the CDR3: TGTGCCAGCATGACAGTATTCCAAGAGACCCAGTACTTC.

CDR3 nucleotide sequence: TGTGCCAGCAGCACAAACACCGGGATCAGGGCTTTCTTT. It translates to CASSTNTGIRAFF. The rearrangement uses TRBV2 and TRBJ1-1; the D is unclear. Germline CDR1 SNHLY, CDR2 FYNNEI. CDR3 length: 13 residues. Trimming removed 6 bases from V and 11 bases from J, with 19 bases in between.

In its sample, this clonotype was seen a few times. The genes are TRBV14 and TRBJ2-1; 7 nucleotides align to TRBD1. Germline V CDR1 and CDR2: SGHDN, FVKESK. The CDR3 extends over 14 amino acids. The J segment lost 8 bases and the V segment lost 6 bases, leaving 10 bases of the junction unmatched. In DNA, the CDR3 is TGTGCCAGCAGTATTTTGACAGGGTCCCATGAGCAGTTCTTC. Encoded protein: CASSILTGSHEQFF. Combining the CDR3 with reference TRBV14 and TRBJ2-1 gives the whole variable domain EAGVTQFPSHSVIEKGQTVTLRCDPISGHDNLYWYRRVMGKEIKFLLHFVKESKQDESGMPNNRFLAERTGGTYSTLKVQPAELEDSGVYFCASSILTGSHEQFFGPGTRLTVL.

This clonotype has just a few counts. The V and J genes are TRBV7-9 and TRBJ2-3; either TRBD1 or TRBD2 may fit D (6 bases each). Germline values: CDR1 SEHNR, CDR2 FQNEAQ (reference sequence). Trimming pared 1 base from V and 6 bases from J, leaving 17 bases between. The length of the CDR3 is 16 residues. The CDR3 protein is CASSLGGAPLGDTQYF. CDR3 sequence (DNA): TGTGCCAGCAGCTTAGGGGGGGCTCCTTTGGGGGATACGCAGTATTTT. The whole variable domain, remainder taken from reference TRBV7-9 and TRBJ2-3, is DTGVSQNPRHKITKRGQNVTFRCDPISEHNRLYWYRQTLGQGPEFLTYFQNEAQLEKSRLLSDRFSAERPKGSFSTLEIQRTEQGDSAMYLCASSLGGAPLGDTQYFGPGTRLTVL.

The V and J genes are TRBV6-2 or TRBV6-3 and TRBJ2-7; maybe TRBD2 (6 bases). This CDR3 has 14 amino acids. Germline V CDR1 and CDR2: MNHEY, SVGEGT. The V end was cut by 7 bases, the J end by 3 bases, with 16 bases between. CDR3 sequence (DNA): TGTGCCAGCACTTCCCCGGGAGAGATCTACGAGCAGTACTTC. It encodes CASTSPGEIYEQYF.

This clonotype appeared a few times. This chain joins TRBV7-2 and TRBJ1-5; D unresolved. The CDR3 is 13 residues long. CDR1 and CDR2 (germline): SGHTA, FQGNSA. Trimming cost V 1 base and J 5 bases, with 6 bases left between them. The CDR3 reads CASSLGLDQPQHF. The CDR3 DNA sequence: TGTGCCAGCAGCTTAGGTCTGGATCAGCCCCAGCATTTT.

The chain has TRBV7-9 and TRBJ1-5; D gene unclear. The CDR3 consists of 13 residues. Germline lookup yields CDR1 SEHNR and CDR2 FQNEAQ (reference sequence). V lost 3 bases to trimming and J lost 4 bases, with 7 bases between them. The CDR3 is CASSFDKNQPQHF. Here the CDR3 DNA reads TGTGCCAGCAGCTTTGATAAAAATCAGCCCCAGCATTTT.

V is TRBV19 and J is TRBJ2-1, with D unresolved. The CDR3 extends over 13 amino acids. Germline CDR1 LNHDA, CDR2 SQIVND (reference sequence). The V and J ends lost 5 bases and 4 bases respectively, with 9 bases between them. The DNA for the CDR3 is TGTGCCAGTAGTTCCCGAGTGTACAATGAGCAGTTCTTC. Translation gives CASSSRVYNEQFF.

This clonotype came up a few times. The chain recombines TRBV15 with TRBJ1-2, with 7 positions matching TRBD1. J lost 8 bases, V lost 5 bases, and 8 bases had no gene match. The CDR3 spans 13 residues. CDR1 is LNHNV and CDR2 is YYDKDF in the germline V gene (reference sequence). The DNA of the CDR3 is TGTGCCACCAGCGGTCTACAGGGGAACGGCTACACCTTC. It encodes CATSGLQGNGYTF.

A single count supports this clonotype. The CDR3 sequence is CASSFSGLGQRDQPQHF. CDR3 coding DNA: TGTGCCAGCAGTTTTAGCGGGCTAGGGCAAAGGGATCAGCCCCAGCATTTT. The chain employs TRBV12-3 or TRBV12-4 and TRBJ1-5; D not resolved. This CDR3 is built from 17 residues. The ends were cut back, 3 bases at V and 5 bases at J, with 20 bases in the middle.